This T cell receptor beta chain derives from a study of tumor and adjacent non-tumor tissue in lung cancer. The overall study: Stage I to III disease affected roughly ten men and roughly 5 women aged roughly 31 to 85. General study findings and limits: Normal lung showed higher cumulative top 100 clone frequency than tumor. Tumor TCR diversity, when higher, was linked to shorter survival.

A modified ARM-PCR protocol with three rounds of nested PCR amplified TCRbeta. One entry per CDR3 protein results from TCRdb running MiXCR on the multiplex PCR reads. The sample lists 70,000 to 90,000 distinct CDR3 sequences; 80% to 90% were seen once. The CDR3 extends over 13 amino acids. Trimming shortened V by 10 bases and J by 3 bases, and 15 bases separated the two germline ends. Germline loops: CDR1 SGHAT, CDR2 FQNNGV. This sample's RNA came from whole unsorted tissue. More than 3 cm separated this lung sample from the edge of the tumor. Remarks on this clonotype: No antigen is known for it.

The TCR sequence derives from a man between 60 and 75 years old with non-small cell lung cancer. The sequenced material came from distant non-tumor lung tissue. The genes are TRBV11-2 and TRBJ2-5, with no clear D. In DNA form, the CDR3 reads TGTGCCACCAACTCTACAATGGAAGAGACCCAGTACTTC. Translation gives CATNSTMEETQYF.